This T cell receptor (beta chain) was sequenced for a study of T cell repertoires in cytomegalovirus infection. Study-level information: CMV epitopes used comprised recently identified HLA-C-restricted ones and well-studied HLA-B-restricted ones. Matching HLA type and CMV infection were both indicated by public TCR beta signatures.

Study-level findings and limits: Cumulative public TCR beta family frequency identified CMV carriers with the relevant HLA.

TCRdb reprocessed the reads with MiXCR, giving one entry per CDR3 protein. The sample carries around 710,000 distinct CDR3 sequences, 25% to 30% recorded once. V dropped 5 bases and J dropped 5; count of bases not matched to a gene: 10. This CDR3 has 16 amino acids. Looked up from germline, CDR1 is SGHNT and CDR2 is YENEEA. In its sample, this clonotype was seen a few times. Antigen unknown. The chain is built from TRBV11-3 and TRBJ2-2; 8 nucleotides agree with TRBD1. The sequence derives from a human donor in good health (CMV status not recorded). Some clones in this sample may be carry-over from other donors' samples. This specimen was cultured CD8+ T cells from PBMCs, taken from culture after CMV antigen stimulation. The DNA for the CDR3 is TGTGCCAGCAGCCCGCATGGGCAGGGGGCGACCGGGGAGCTGTTTTTT. This encodes CASSPHGQGATGELFF.